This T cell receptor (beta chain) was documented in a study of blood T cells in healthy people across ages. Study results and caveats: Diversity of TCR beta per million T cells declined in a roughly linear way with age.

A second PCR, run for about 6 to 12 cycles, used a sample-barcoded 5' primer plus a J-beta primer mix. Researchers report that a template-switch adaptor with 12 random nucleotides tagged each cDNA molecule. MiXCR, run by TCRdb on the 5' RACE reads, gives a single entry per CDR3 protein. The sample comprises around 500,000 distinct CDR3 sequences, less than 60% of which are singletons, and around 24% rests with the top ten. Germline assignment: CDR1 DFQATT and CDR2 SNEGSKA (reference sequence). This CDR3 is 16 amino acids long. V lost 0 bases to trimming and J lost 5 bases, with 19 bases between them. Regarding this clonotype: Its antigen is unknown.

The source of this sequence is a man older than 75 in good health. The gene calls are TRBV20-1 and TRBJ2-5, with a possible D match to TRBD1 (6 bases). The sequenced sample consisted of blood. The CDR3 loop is CSARDRWDKDWETQYF. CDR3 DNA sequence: TGCAGTGCTAGAGATCGATGGGACAAAGATTGGGAGACCCAGTACTTC.